These 25 T cell receptor beta chains originate from one sample sequenced in a study of T cell clonality in common variable immunodeficiency. Here immunoSEQ multiplex PCR was the method, and the copy in TCRdb shows in-frame clones only, minus some. The table lists just over 15,000 clones, with no singletons. These TCRs' antigens remain unknown. Study conclusions and caveats: Common variable immunodeficiency TCR beta sequences reportedly had fewer deletions and N-nucleotide insertions.

The material sequenced was peripheral blood mononuclear cells. The source of these receptors is a human donor with common variable immunodeficiency.

This clone was counted many times. The read comes to an end 3 residues before the CDR3 does, leaving the germline J gene to fill in the end. The rearrangement joins TRBV5-1 to TRBJ1-1, with D unclear. V gave up 0 bases and J gave up 0 bases, with 6 bases separating them. Germline V gene lookup returns CDR1 SGHRS and CDR2 YFSETQ. CDR3 length: 14 amino acids. CDR3 residues: CASSLVALNTEAFF. The CDR3 bases that were read are TGCGCCAGCAGCTTGGTTGCGTTGAACACTGAA.

In its sample, this clone was seen many times. The read comes to an end 3 residues before the CDR3 does, leaving the germline J gene to fill in the end. This chain connects TRBV12-3 or TRBV12-4 to TRBJ2-1, with 7 positions matching TRBD1. The length of the CDR3 is 14 residues. V shed 5 bases and J 7 bases; nucleotides not matched to a gene: 8. Partial CDR3 DNA: TGTGCCAGCAGTCCGGAACAGGGGCGTAATGAG. This gives the protein CASSPEQGRNE. The whole CDR3 protein is CASSPEQGRNEQFF.

Only a few counts were recorded for this clone. The DNA ends 3 residues before the CDR3 does, and the rest of the CDR3 is filled in from the germline J gene. This chain links TRBV7-8 with TRBJ1-3, with D perhaps matching TRBD1 (6 bases). Germline V gives CDR1 SGHVS, CDR2 FQNEAQ. CDR3 size: 15 residues. V was clipped by 3 bases and J by 1 base, with 10 bases between them. CDR3 bases read: TGTGCCAGCAGCTTCGTACAGGGTTCTGGAAACACC. This codes for CASSFVQGSGNT. The full-length CDR3 reads as CASSFVQGSGNTIYF.

In this sample, this clone turned up a few times. The read ends 3 residues shy of where the CDR3 ends; the end is completed using the germline J gene. The chain carries TRBV7-2 and TRBJ2-3, with 7 bases fitting TRBD1. CDR3 length equals 14 residues. The ends lost 8 bases at V and 2 bases at J; junction bases unmatched: 7. Germline V gene sequence: CDR1 SGHTA, CDR2 FQGNSA. Partial CDR3 DNA: TGTGCCAGCGTCCGGGACAGCTACACAGATACG. This codes for CASVRDSYTDT. The complete CDR3 protein is CASVRDSYTDTQYF.

Concerning this clone itself: The read is 3 residues too short to cover the CDR3 end, so that end is filled in from the germline J gene. This chain links TRBV18 with TRBJ1-3; no definite D call. The CDR3 is made up of 14 amino acids. Looked up from germline, CDR1 is KGHSH and CDR2 is LQKENI. V dropped 3 bases and J dropped 0 bases, with 6 bases sitting between them. CDR3 sequence reads: CASSPTYSGNTIYF. The sequenced CDR3 bases are TGTGCCAGCTCACCCACCTACTCTGGAAACACC. The full variable domain, in which reference TRBV18 and TRBJ1-3 provide the parts outside the CDR3, is NAGVMQNPRHLVRRRGQEARLRCSPMKGHSHVYWYRQLPEEGLKFMVYLQKENIIDESGMPKERFSAEFPKEGPSILRIQQVVRGDSAAYFCASSPTYSGNTIYFGEGSWLTVV.

For this clone: The sequence runs out 3 residues before the end of the CDR3; the remainder is reconstructed from the germline J gene. The gene calls are TRBV30 and TRBJ2-1; a possible D gene is TRBD2 (6 bases). Per germline, CDR1 GTSNPN and CDR2 SVGIG (reference sequence). This CDR3 contains 12 residues. V was clipped by 3 bases and J by 7 bases, with 10 bases between them. The sequenced part of the CDR3 DNA is TGTGCCTGGAGGGGACTCCCAAATGAG. Translating gives CAWRGLPNE. The whole CDR3 region reads CAWRGLPNEQFF.

In this sample, this clone turned up a few times. The junction and the germline gene differ at one end; a read error may be behind it. The read ends 3 residues early relative to the CDR3; the germline J gene fills the gap. This rearrangement joins TRBV7-7 to TRBJ2-5, with 7 bases aligning to TRBD1. The CDR3 has 15 residues. CDR1 is SSHAT, CDR2 FNYEAQ, per germline (reference sequence). Partial CDR3 DNA: TGTGCTAGCAGTAGACAGGGAGTATATCAAGAGACC. As protein: CASSRQGVYQET. The CDR3 reads in full as CASSRQGVYQETQYF.

This clone was seen a few times. The CDR3 end falls 3 residues outside the read, so it is completed with the germline J gene. The chain is built from TRBV6-2 or TRBV6-3 and TRBJ2-7, with D tentatively TRBD2 (5 bases). The V gene lost 6 bases and the J gene lost 1 base, with 13 bases spanning the gap. The CDR3 is 14 amino acids. CDR1 is MNHEY, CDR2 SVGEGT, per germline. This CDR3 is CASRFSAESYEQYF. CDR3 DNA (partial): TGTGCCAGCAGGTTTTCAGCGGAATCCTACGAG.

Comment on this clone: The read finishes 3 residues shy of the CDR3 end, and the germline J gene is used to complete it. The chain links TRBV2 to TRBJ1-3; 8 bases are a match to TRBD1. Looked up from germline, CDR1 is SNHLY and CDR2 is FYNNEI. This CDR3 has 12 residues. V gave up 11 bases and J gave up 4 bases; unmatched junction bases: 4. The CDR3 bases that were read are TGTGCCGGACAGGGAGGCGGAAACACC. It translates to CAGQGGGNT. The CDR3 in full is CAGQGGGNTIYF.

This clone was found a few times. The CDR3 end is not reached by the read, which stops 3 residues before it; the germline J gene fills it in. The chain is built from TRBV7-8 and TRBJ2-1; 11 bases are shared with TRBD2. V was clipped by 6 bases and J by 5 bases; unmatched bases: 12. The length of the CDR3 is 17 residues. CDR1 SGHVS and CDR2 FQNEAQ come from the germline V gene. CDR3 sequence: CASRSSFGGLADNEQFF. The CDR3 DNA, read in part, is TGTGCCAGCAGGTCAAGCTTTGGGGGACTAGCGGACAATGAG.

This clone appeared a few times. The read terminates 3 residues ahead of where the CDR3 ends, so the germline J gene completes it. The chain links TRBV7-2 to TRBJ2-4, with D possibly called TRBD1 or TRBD2 (7 bases each). The CDR3 length is 15 residues. Trimming took off 5 bases at V and 5 bases at J, with 16 bases between the two ends. Germline V lookup: CDR1 SGHTA, CDR2 FQGNSA. CDR3 bases read: TGTGCCAGCAGCGCCAGGGGGAGGGTCGAAAACATT. Encoded protein: CASSARGRVENI. The full CDR3 reads CASSARGRVENIQYF. Full variable domain (outside the CDR3, taken from reference TRBV7-2 and TRBJ2-4): GAGVSQSPSNKVTEKGKDVELRCDPISGHTALYWYRQSLGQGLEFLIYFQGNSAPDKSGLPSDRFSAERTGGSVSTLTIQRTQQEDSAVYLCASSARGRVENIQYFGAGTRLSVL.

This clone was counted a few times. From the germline J gene comes the end of the CDR3, since the read stops 3 residues before it. The chain combines TRBV5-1 with TRBJ2-6; D unresolved. The germline CDR1 and CDR2 sequences are SGHRS and YFSETQ. The CDR3 consists of 14 residues. Trimming took off 4 bases at V and 2 bases at J, with 7 bases between the two ends. CDR3 DNA (partial): TGCGCCAGCAGCCATTCCACTGGGGCCAACGTC. Translation gives CASSHSTGANV. The complete CDR3 sequence is CASSHSTGANVLTF. Looking up the rest from reference TRBV5-1 and TRBJ2-6 gives the full variable domain: KAGVTQTPRYLIKTRGQQVTLSCSPISGHRSVSWYQQTPGQGLQFLFEYFSETQRNKGNFPGRFSGRQFSNSRSEMNVSTLELGDSALYLCASSHSTGANVLTFGAGSRLTVL.

This clone showed up many times. Read data end 3 residues before the CDR3 end; the end is taken from the germline J gene. This chain joins TRBV30 and TRBJ1-2; TRBD1 agrees at 7 bases. The CDR3 runs 14 residues. Germline V gene sequence: CDR1 GTSNPN, CDR2 SVGIG (reference sequence). V dropped 3 bases and J dropped 2; count of bases not matched to a gene: 6. The CDR3 bases that were read are TGTGCCTGGAGGGTGGACAGGAGGAACTATGGC. Its translation is CAWRVDRRNYG. The CDR3 in full is CAWRVDRRNYGYTF.

A remark on this clone: From the germline J gene comes the end of the CDR3, since the read stops 3 residues before it. The rearrangement links TRBV7-8 to TRBJ2-7, with TRBD2 identical over 9 bases. The CDR3 spans 17 residues. The trim removed 2 bases at V and 6 bases at J, leaving 14 bases unmatched. CDR1 is SGHVS and CDR2 is FQNEAQ in the germline V gene. This CDR3 reads CASSLITPSGGRGEQYF. The part of the CDR3 DNA that was read is TGTGCCAGCAGCTTAATCACCCCCAGCGGGGGGAGAGGCGAG.

In its sample, this clone ranks as medium-sized. The DNA ends 3 residues before the CDR3 does, and the rest of the CDR3 is filled in from the germline J gene. The V gene is TRBV5-1, the J gene TRBJ1-1; TRBD1 agrees at 9 bases. This CDR3 is built from 15 residues. J lost 1 base, V lost 4 bases, and 5 bases had no gene match. CDR1 and CDR2 (germline): SGHRS, YFSETQ. The CDR3 loop reads CASSDRGNTNTEAFF. The CDR3 bases that were read are TGCGCCAGCAGCGACAGGGGGAACACGAACACTGAA.

Comments on this clone: The DNA ends 3 residues before the CDR3 does, and the rest of the CDR3 is filled in from the germline J gene. This chain links TRBV19 with TRBJ2-3; TRBD2 matches at 9 bases. The V gene end was trimmed by 6 bases and the J gene end by 4 bases; junction bases not matched to a gene: 11. The CDR3 length is 16 residues. Germline CDR1 reads LNHDA; CDR2 reads SQIVND (reference sequence). The sequenced CDR3 bases are TGTGCCAGTAGCCGGATGGCGGGAGGGCTTTCAGATACG. This sequence encodes CASSRMAGGLSDT. The entire CDR3 protein is CASSRMAGGLSDTQYF.

The DNA read from the CDR3 is TGCGCCAGCAGCTTGGGAGGGACAGGGAACTACGAG. This encodes CASSLGGTGNYE. The complete CDR3 protein is CASSLGGTGNYEQYF. This chain links TRBV5-1 with TRBJ2-7; 9 nucleotides match TRBD1. Sequencing ends 3 residues short of the CDR3 end; the germline J gene provides the rest. With V trimmed by 0 bases and J by 3 bases, 4 bases remained unmatched. Germline lookup yields CDR1 SGHRS and CDR2 YFSETQ. This CDR3 comprises 15 residues.

This clone showed up just a few times. Read coverage stops 3 residues before the CDR3 terminus; the germline J gene supplies the remainder. This chain uses TRBV5-4 with TRBJ2-7; a possible D gene is TRBD2 (7 bases). The CDR3 runs to 14 residues. Germline assignment: CDR1 SGHNT and CDR2 YYREEE (reference sequence). The germline V and J ends were trimmed by 4 bases and 2 bases, with 13 bases remaining between them. CDR3 sequence reads: CASSPRGTTYEQYF. The DNA read from the CDR3 is TGTGCCAGCAGCCCTAGGGGGACTACCTACGAG.

This clone was counted a few times. From the germline J gene comes the end of the CDR3, since the read stops 3 residues before it. The chain carries TRBV7-8 and TRBJ1-2; D may be TRBD1 (6 bases). V shed 4 bases and J shed 2 bases, with 14 bases lying between them. Germline values: CDR1 SGHVS, CDR2 FQNEAQ. The CDR3 spans 15 residues. CDR3 amino acids: CASSSYPQGNYGYTF. CDR3 bases read: TGTGCCAGCAGCTCCTATCCTCAGGGGAACTATGGC.

About this clone: The read terminates 3 residues before the CDR3 end, so the remaining end is supplied by the germline J gene. The chain has TRBV19 and TRBJ1-5; 8 bases map to TRBD1. CDR1 is LNHDA and CDR2 is SQIVND in the germline V gene (reference sequence). CDR3 length: 13 residues. V was clipped by 5 bases and J by 9 bases; unmatched bases: 6. CDR3 sequence: CASSVGTGGPQHF. Incomplete CDR3 DNA: TGTGCCAGTAGTGTGGGGACAGGCGGGCCC. The whole variable domain, remainder taken from reference TRBV19 and TRBJ1-5, is DGGITQSPKYLFRKEGQNVTLSCEQNLNHDAMYWYRQDPGQGLRLIYYSQIVNDFQKGDIAEGYSVSREKKESFPLTVTSAQKNPTAFYLCASSVGTGGPQHFGDGTRLSIL.

This clone was detected ten times or more. The read ends 3 residues before the CDR3 terminus; that terminus is restored from the germline J gene. The gene calls are TRBV6-2 or TRBV6-3 and TRBJ2-7; D is uncertain. The CDR3 has 15 amino acids. The V end lost 2 bases, the J end lost 3 bases, and 14 bases lay between the germline ends. Germline V CDR1 and CDR2: MNHEY, SVGEGT. CDR3 sequence reads: CASSYGPLYFYEQYF. CDR3 bases read: TGTGCCAGCAGTTACGGGCCTCTCTATTTCTACGAG.

On this clone: The CDR3 end falls 3 residues outside the read, so it is completed with the germline J gene. This chain uses TRBV7-9 with TRBJ2-1, with D perhaps TRBD1 (6 bases). V was clipped by 5 bases and J by 0 bases, with 11 bases between them. The CDR3 spans 15 residues. From germline, CDR1 is SEHNR and CDR2 FQNEAQ (reference sequence). The chain's CDR3 is CASSSTGSSYNEQFF. CDR3 bases read: TGTGCCAGCAGCAGCACAGGGAGCTCCTACAATGAG.

This clone was seen a few times. The read terminates 3 residues ahead of where the CDR3 ends, so the germline J gene completes it. This sequence joins TRBV18 and TRBJ2-1; the D gene is possibly TRBD1 (6 bases). This CDR3 comprises 15 residues. Trimming cost V 4 bases and J 4 bases, with 14 bases left between them. Germline CDR1 reads KGHSH; CDR2 reads LQKENI. CDR3 DNA, as far as it was read: TGTGCCAGCTCACTGACCGGGACATTATACAATGAG. Amino acid sequence: CASSLTGTLYNE. The whole CDR3 protein is CASSLTGTLYNEQFF.

This clone was counted between two and nine times. The read ends 3 residues shy of where the CDR3 ends; the end is completed using the germline J gene. V is TRBV5-5 and J is TRBJ2-1; 10 nucleotides agree with TRBD2. The V gene's germline CDR1 is SGHKS and CDR2 YYEKEE (reference sequence). V gave up 4 bases and J gave up 5 bases; unmatched junction bases: 6. The CDR3 sequence is 15 residues long. The CDR3 protein is CASSVGLAVDNEQFF. CDR3 DNA (partial): TGTGCCAGCAGCGTAGGACTAGCGGTAGACAATGAG.

This clone was detected ten times or more. From the germline J gene comes the end of the CDR3, since the read stops 3 residues before it. This chain joins TRBV7-9 and TRBJ2-7; possible D gene TRBD2, 6 bases. The V and J ends lost 3 bases and 4 bases respectively, with 13 bases between them. This CDR3 comprises 14 residues. Germline V gives CDR1 SEHNR, CDR2 FQNEAQ (reference sequence). The CDR3 sequence is CASSFGSGLYEQYF. The sequenced part of the CDR3 DNA is TGTGCCAGCAGCTTCGGGTCGGGACTGTACGAG. The full variable domain, its missing parts supplied by reference TRBV7-9 and TRBJ2-7, is DTGVSQNPRHKITKRGQNVTFRCDPISEHNRLYWYRQTLGQGPEFLTYFQNEAQLEKSRLLSDRFSAERPKGSFSTLEIQRTEQGDSAMYLCASSFGSGLYEQYFGPGTRLTVT.